Shown below are 20 T cell receptor beta chains from a single sample sequenced in a study of CD8+ T cells in alopecia areata. As the sequencing template, cDNA was produced by extracting RNA and reverse transcribing it. Measured with immunoSEQ multiplex PCR; TCRdb has only the in-frame clones, and not every one. In the table there are some 120,000 clones, 61% of which are singletons. Treatment in this sample: oral pan-JAK inhibitor, 5-10 mg twice daily. Specimen: CD4+ T cells sorted from blood, collected at week 4, from a patient treated with tofacitinib. All receptors derive from a human donor with alopecia areata.

The CDR3 loop reads CAWIAGGFTGELFF. The CDR3 DNA is TGTGCCTGGATCGCGGGAGGATTTACCGGGGAGCTGTTTTTT. V is TRBV30 and J is TRBJ2-2, with 8 bases that match TRBD2. This CDR3 has 14 amino acids. The V and J ends lost 4 bases and 5 bases, in that order; junction bases with no gene match: 6. The germline V gene has CDR1 GTSNPN and CDR2 SVGIG (reference sequence).

The chain employs TRBV25-1 and TRBJ2-7; possibly TRBD1 for D (6 bases). CDR3 length equals 12 residues. The ends were cut back, 4 bases at V and 10 bases at J, with 14 bases in the middle. Per the germline V gene, CDR1 is MGHDK and CDR2 is SYGVNS. CDR3 nucleotide sequence: TGTGCCAGCAGTGGTGGACAGATGCGTCAGTACTTC. Translated: CASSGGQMRQYF.

The V gene is TRBV14, the J gene TRBJ2-3; D call uncertain. Germline V gene lookup returns CDR1 SGHDN and CDR2 FVKESK. V was shortened by 0 bases and J by 6 bases, with 10 bases between the two germline ends. The CDR3 loop spans 14 amino acids. The CDR3 region is CASSQDRVRDTQYF. CDR3 sequence (DNA): TGTGCCAGCAGCCAAGATCGGGTGAGGGATACGCAGTATTTT.

The CDR3 sequence: CASSQGTGERETQYF. The CDR3 DNA follows: TGCGCCAGCAGCCAAGGAACAGGGGAGAGAGAGACCCAGTACTTC. This rearrangement joins TRBV4-3 to TRBJ2-5; 7 bases align to TRBD1. The CDR3 runs 15 residues. CDR1 and CDR2 (germline): LGHNA, YSLEER. Trimming cost V 1 base and J 4 bases; bases outside gene matches: 6.

The rearrangement links TRBV29-1 to TRBJ1-1, with D possibly matching TRBD1 (6 bases). The germline CDR1 and CDR2 sequences are SQVTM and ANQGSEA. Trimming took 2 bases from V and 11 from J, leaving 18 bases between them. This CDR3 region has 13 residues. CDR3 nucleotide sequence: TGCAGCGTTGAAAAGGGCGGGGGGCAGTTGGCTTTCTTT. Protein: CSVEKGGGQLAFF.

CDR3: CASSLVGGRELFF. CDR3 nucleotide sequence: TGTGCCAGCAGCTTGGTAGGCGGTCGGGAGCTGTTTTTT. V usage is TRBV5-6 and J usage is TRBJ2-2; D remains unclear. V lost 0 bases and J 9 bases, leaving 9 bases between the germline ends. The CDR3 consists of 13 residues. Germline V gene data show CDR1 as SGHDT and CDR2 as YYEEEE.

This chain uses TRBV7-2 with TRBJ2-3, with D unresolved. V lost 6 bases to trimming and J lost 6 bases, with 10 bases between them. This CDR3 contains 12 residues. Germline V gene lookup returns CDR1 SGHTA and CDR2 FQGNSA. In DNA form, the CDR3 reads TGTGCCAGCAGTCCTCTACCTGATACGCAGTATTTT. This gives the protein CASSPLPDTQYF.

This clone turned up a few times. The chain uses TRBV27 and TRBJ2-2; the D is unclear. The CDR3 extends over 14 amino acids. Trimming stripped 5 bases from V and 2 bases from J, with 9 bases between. Germline CDR1 and CDR2: MNHEY and SMNVEV (reference sequence). The CDR3 region is CASSEFGNTGELFF. The CDR3 bases are TGTGCCAGCAGTGAGTTTGGAAACACCGGGGAGCTGTTTTTT.

In its sample, this clone was seen a few times. This chain links TRBV29-1 with TRBJ2-7; D remains unclear. CDR1 is SQVTM and CDR2 is ANQGSEA in the germline V gene. Between the trimmed V and J ends, which lost 3 bases and 2 bases, there was a span of 11 bases. This CDR3 has 13 residues. Here the CDR3 DNA reads TGCAGCGTTGAGGATGAAAAAGCCTACGAGCAGTACTTC. This encodes CSVEDEKAYEQYF.

A note on this clone: The sample holds other DNA sequences that translate to the same CDR3. The chain couples TRBV30 to TRBJ2-5; the match to TRBD1 covers 7 bases. Germline CDR1 is GTSNPN and CDR2 is SVGIG (reference sequence). The V segment lost 1 base and the J segment 4 bases; nucleotides outside the gene matches: 3. This CDR3 has 13 amino acids. The CDR3 DNA reads as TGTGCCTGGAGTGAAGACAGGGTAGAGACCCAGTACTTC. It translates to CAWSEDRVETQYF. Filled out from reference TRBV30 and TRBJ2-5, the complete variable domain reads SQTIHQWPATLVQPVGSPLSLECTVEGTSNPNLYWYRQAAGRGLQLLFYSVGIGQISSEVPQNLSASRPQDRQFILSSKKLLLSDSGFYLCAWSEDRVETQYFGPGTRLLVL.

This rearrangement joins TRBV5-4 to TRBJ2-1, with a weak D call TRBD2 (5 bases). Trimming removed 2 bases at V and 8 bases at J, with 17 bases between. The CDR3 runs to 15 residues. Germline V gene lookup returns CDR1 SGHNT and CDR2 YYREEE (reference sequence). CDR3 in amino acids: CASSLRLRDSDEQFF. In DNA, the CDR3 is TGTGCCAGCAGCTTAAGACTACGGGATTCGGATGAGCAGTTCTTC.

Note on this clone: The junction departs from the called germline gene at one end, perhaps through a read error. The chain links TRBV5-6 to TRBJ2-7, with 8 bases matching TRBD2. Germline CDR1 and CDR2: SGHDT and YYEEEE. This CDR3 comprises 15 residues. For the CDR3, the DNA is TGTGCCAGCAGTTTGGTACTAGCGGCGTCCTACGAGCAGTACTTC. Encoded protein: CASSLVLAASYEQYF. Full variable domain (remainder filled in from reference TRBV5-6 and TRBJ2-7): DAGVTQSPTHLIKTRGQQVTLRCSPKSGHDTVSWYQQALGQGPQFIFQYYEEEERQRGNFPDRFSGHQFPNYSSELNVNALLLGDSALYLCASSLVLAASYEQYFGPGTRLTVT.

The J gene is TRBJ1-1, the V gene TRBV6-5; TRBD1 aligns across 9 bases. The V gene's germline CDR1 is MNHEY and CDR2 SVGAGI. The CDR3 spans 14 residues. V lost 2 bases to trimming and J lost 4 bases; unmatched junction nucleotides: 2. The CDR3 nucleotides are TGTGCCAGCAGTTACAGGGACAGGGTCACTGAAGCTTTCTTT. This encodes CASSYRDRVTEAFF.

This clone occurred a few times. J is TRBJ2-7 and V is TRBV29-1; 10 bases line up with TRBD1. The germline V gene encodes CDR1 SQVTM and CDR2 ANQGSEA. J gave up 3 bases and V 6 bases, and 11 bases lay outside the gene matches. The CDR3 runs 15 residues. CDR3 residues: CSVIPGQGNHYEQYF. DNA for the CDR3: TGCAGCGTCATACCGGGACAGGGGAACCACTACGAGCAGTACTTC.

The chain uses TRBV29-1 and TRBJ2-1; the D is unclear. Trimming took 6 bases from V and 8 from J, leaving 14 bases between them. The CDR3 has 12 residues. From germline, CDR1 is SQVTM and CDR2 ANQGSEA. The DNA of the CDR3 is TGCAGCGTAGTGAGGTATGGGGATGAGCAGTTCTTC. It specifies CSVVRYGDEQFF.

Only a few counts were recorded for this clone. The J gene is TRBJ2-5, the V gene TRBV4-1; D remains unclear. Germline V CDR1 and CDR2: MGHRA, YSYEKL. Deletions cut 4 bases from V and 2 bases from J, with 11 bases between. The CDR3 sequence is 14 residues long. The CDR3 nucleotides read TGCGCCAGCAGCCGCGAGCAAACTCAAGAGACCCAGTACTTC. It codes for CASSREQTQETQYF.

The chain combines TRBV29-1 with TRBJ2-1, with 8 nucleotides matching TRBD1. The CDR3 has 13 amino acids. Germline-derived CDR1 and CDR2 are SQVTM and ANQGSEA. V shed 2 bases, J shed 6 bases, and the junction held 3 bases outside the gene matches. The CDR3 coding sequence is TGCAGCGTTGAACAGGACAGGGTCAATGAGCAGTTCTTC. It is translated as CSVEQDRVNEQFF.

The chain uses TRBV2 and TRBJ2-1; perhaps D is TRBD1 or TRBD2 (5 bases each). CDR3 length: 15 residues. From germline, CDR1 is SNHLY and CDR2 FYNNEI. The V gene lost 5 bases and the J gene lost 5 bases, with 16 bases spanning the gap. In nucleotides, the CDR3 is TGTGCCAGCAGTCAGCGGACCCGAGGGGACAATGAGCAGTTCTTC. Translating it yields CASSQRTRGDNEQFF.

Here the CDR3 DNA reads TGTGCCAGCAGCTTGGACGGTGGGAACATTCAGTACTTC. Its translation is CASSLDGGNIQYF. J is TRBJ2-4 and V is TRBV7-9, with unresolved D. V shed 3 bases and J shed 7 bases, with 10 bases lying between them. The CDR3 is 13 amino acids. The V gene's germline CDR1 is SEHNR and CDR2 FQNEAQ (reference sequence).

The J gene is TRBJ1-2, the V gene TRBV25-1; D is unresolved. The CDR3 spans 14 residues. Trimming removed 0 bases at V and 4 bases at J, with 9 bases between. Germline loops: CDR1 MGHDK, CDR2 SYGVNS. CDR3 region: CASSEYGILYGYTF. Here the CDR3 DNA reads TGTGCCAGCAGTGAATACGGAATCCTCTATGGCTACACCTTC.